This T cell receptor beta chain was identified in a study of cytomegalovirus exposure and HLA in healthy donors. Researchers ran the PCR with 60 Vbeta and 13 Jbeta primers. Measured with immunoSEQ multiplex PCR; TCRdb has only the in-frame clones, and not every one. The data contain 150,000 to 200,000 clones, approximately 83% of them singletons. Notes on this clone: Its antigen is not identified.

This CDR3 contains 14 residues. Germline loops: CDR1 SGHRS, CDR2 YFSETQ. V lost 0 bases and J 5 bases, leaving 11 bases between the germline ends. Study-wide findings and caveats: With later analysis, a missense DCLRE1C variant became linked to TCR beta V- and J-gene trimming. Per a later analysis, 15,000 to 20,000 TCR beta sequences showed association with HLA alleles at 0.05 false discovery rate. An apparent linkage of common viral pathogens to several of the most significant clusters emerged in a later analysis.

The chain combines TRBV5-1 with TRBJ1-2, with D tentatively TRBD1 (5 bases). Sample: PBMCs. The source of this sequence is a male donor in good health and CMV-seronegative. CDR3 sequence reads: CASSLDGGSYGYTF. In DNA form, the CDR3 reads TGCGCCAGCAGCTTGGACGGGGGTAGTTATGGCTACACCTTC. Together with reference TRBV5-1 and TRBJ1-2, the CDR3 gives the full variable domain: KAGVTQTPRYLIKTRGQQVTLSCSPISGHRSVSWYQQTPGQGLQFLFEYFSETQRNKGNFPGRFSGRQFSNSRSEMNVSTLELGDSALYLCASSLDGGSYGYTFGSGTRLTVV.